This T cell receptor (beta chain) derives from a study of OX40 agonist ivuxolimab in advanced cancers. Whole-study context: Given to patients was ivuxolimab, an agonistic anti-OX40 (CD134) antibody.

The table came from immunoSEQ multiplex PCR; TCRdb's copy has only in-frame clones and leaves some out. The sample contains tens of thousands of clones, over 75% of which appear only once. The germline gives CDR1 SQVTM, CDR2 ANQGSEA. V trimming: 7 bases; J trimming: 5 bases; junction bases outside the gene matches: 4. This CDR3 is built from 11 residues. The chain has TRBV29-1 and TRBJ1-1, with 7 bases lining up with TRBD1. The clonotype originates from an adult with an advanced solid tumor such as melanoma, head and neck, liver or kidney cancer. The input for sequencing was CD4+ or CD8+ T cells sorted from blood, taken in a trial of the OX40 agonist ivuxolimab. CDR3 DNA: TGCAGCGCCGAGGACAGGACTGAAGCTTTCTTT. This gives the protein CSAEDRTEAFF.